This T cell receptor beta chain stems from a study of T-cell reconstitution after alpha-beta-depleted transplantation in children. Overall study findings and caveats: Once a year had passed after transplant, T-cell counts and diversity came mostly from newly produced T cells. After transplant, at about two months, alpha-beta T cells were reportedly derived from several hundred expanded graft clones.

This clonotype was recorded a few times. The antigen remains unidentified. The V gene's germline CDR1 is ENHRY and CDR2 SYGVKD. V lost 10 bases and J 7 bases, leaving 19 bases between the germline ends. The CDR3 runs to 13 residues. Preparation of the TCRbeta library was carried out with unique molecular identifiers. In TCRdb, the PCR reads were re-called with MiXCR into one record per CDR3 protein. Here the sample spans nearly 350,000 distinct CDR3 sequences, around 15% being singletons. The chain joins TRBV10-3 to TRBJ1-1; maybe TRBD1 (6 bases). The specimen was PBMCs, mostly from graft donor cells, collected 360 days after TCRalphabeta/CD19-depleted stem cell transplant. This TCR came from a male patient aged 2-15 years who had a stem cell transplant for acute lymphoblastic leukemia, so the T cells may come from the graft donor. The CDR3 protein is CATAIHRDVEAFF. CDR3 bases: TGTGCCACCGCTATTCACAGGGACGTTGAAGCTTTCTTT.